The TCR beta chain under discussion was sequenced for a study of cytomegalovirus exposure and HLA in healthy donors. For the study at large: Inside one of the first data releases sat about 91 million unique TCRs taken from HLA-typed donors. Study-wide findings and caveats: Productive status was seen about 87% or about 30% of the time for most TCR beta V segments in an earlier analysis. Trimming of TCR beta V- and J-genes showed a link, identified in a later analysis, to a missense DCLRE1C variant. In a later analysis, CMV-associated beta chains were mostly HLA-associated, it appeared.

For this clone: The antigen is not known.

Primers: 60 Vbeta forward and 13 Jbeta reverse. The protocol was immunoSEQ multiplex PCR, while the TCRdb copy is restricted to in-frame clones and leaves out a portion. The sample lists about 100,000 clones, about three quarters occurring once. The TCR sequence derives from a female donor in good health and CMV-seropositive. The sequencing input was PBMCs.

The CDR3 region is CASSPHRTGGNYGYTF. CDR3 in DNA: TGTGCCAGCAGCCCACACCGGACAGGGGGCAACTATGGCTACACCTTC. The chain employs TRBV9 and TRBJ1-2; 11 bases fit TRBD1. J gave up 2 bases and V 4 bases, and 7 bases lay outside the gene matches. Germline CDR1 reads SGDLS; CDR2 reads YYNGEE. The CDR3 is 16 amino acids.